This TCR beta chain emerged from a study of T cell repertoires in cytomegalovirus infection. Study overall: The public TCR beta signatures pointed to both CMV infection and matching HLA type.

Ten or more counts support this clonotype. The antigen remains unidentified. The J segment lost 5 bases and the V segment lost 6 bases, leaving 19 bases of the junction unmatched. This CDR3 has 18 residues. TCRdb independently ran MiXCR on the reads; one entry per CDR3 protein. Here the sample spans hundreds of thousands of distinct CDR3 sequences, approximately 31% being singletons. The sample in question was cultured CD8+ T cells from PBMCs, obtained from culture after CMV antigen stimulation. The chain uses TRBV12-3 or TRBV12-4 and TRBJ2-1, with 7 bases matching TRBD2. This clonotype was obtained from a human donor in good health (CMV status not recorded). Some clones in this sample may be carry-over from other donors' samples. The CDR3 bases are TGTGCCAGCAGACCCACATTCGGCAGGGACCGGGAGGACAATGAGCAGTTCTTC. Translation: CASRPTFGRDREDNEQFF.